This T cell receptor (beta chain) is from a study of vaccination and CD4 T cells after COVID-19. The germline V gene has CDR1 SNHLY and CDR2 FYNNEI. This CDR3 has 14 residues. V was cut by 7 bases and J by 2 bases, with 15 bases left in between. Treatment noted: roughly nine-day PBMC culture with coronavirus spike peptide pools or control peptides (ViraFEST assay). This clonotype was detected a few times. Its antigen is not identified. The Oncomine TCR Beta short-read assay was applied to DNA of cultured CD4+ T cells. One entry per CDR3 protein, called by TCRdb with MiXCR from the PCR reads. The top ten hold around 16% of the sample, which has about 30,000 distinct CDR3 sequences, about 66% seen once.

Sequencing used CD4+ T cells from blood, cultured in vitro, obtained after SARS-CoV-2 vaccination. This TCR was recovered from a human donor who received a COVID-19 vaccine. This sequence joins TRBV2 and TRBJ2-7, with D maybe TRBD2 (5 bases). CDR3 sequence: CASIALRSPYEQYF. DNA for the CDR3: TGTGCCAGCATAGCGTTGAGGAGCCCCTACGAGCAGTACTTC.